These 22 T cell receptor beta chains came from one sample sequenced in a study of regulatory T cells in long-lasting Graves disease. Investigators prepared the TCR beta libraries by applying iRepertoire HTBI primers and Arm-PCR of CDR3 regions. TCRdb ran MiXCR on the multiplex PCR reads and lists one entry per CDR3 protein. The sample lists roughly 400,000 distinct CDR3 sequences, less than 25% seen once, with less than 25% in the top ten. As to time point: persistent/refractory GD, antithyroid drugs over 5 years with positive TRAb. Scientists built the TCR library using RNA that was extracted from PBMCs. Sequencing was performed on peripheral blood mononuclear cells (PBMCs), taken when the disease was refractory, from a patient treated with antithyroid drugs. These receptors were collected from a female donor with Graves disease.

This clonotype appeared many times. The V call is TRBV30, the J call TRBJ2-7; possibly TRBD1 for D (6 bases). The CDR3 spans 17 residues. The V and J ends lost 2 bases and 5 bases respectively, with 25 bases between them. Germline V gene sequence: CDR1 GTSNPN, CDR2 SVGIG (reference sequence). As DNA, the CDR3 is TGTGCCTGGAGTCCCCCGTCCCCGTGGCAGGGGCTGAACGAGCAGTACTTC. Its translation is CAWSPPSPWQGLNEQYF.

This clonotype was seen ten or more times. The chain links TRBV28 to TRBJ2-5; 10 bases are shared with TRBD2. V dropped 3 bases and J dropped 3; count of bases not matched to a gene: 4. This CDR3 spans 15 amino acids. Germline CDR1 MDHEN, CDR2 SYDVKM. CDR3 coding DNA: TGTGCCAGCAGTTTCCTAGCGGGAGTAAAAGAGACCCAGTACTTC. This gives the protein CASSFLAGVKETQYF.

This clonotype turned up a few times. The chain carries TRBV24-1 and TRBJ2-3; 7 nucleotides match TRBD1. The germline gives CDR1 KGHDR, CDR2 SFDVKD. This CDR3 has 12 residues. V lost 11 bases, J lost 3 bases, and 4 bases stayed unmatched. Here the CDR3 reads CAIQGLTDTQYF. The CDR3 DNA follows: TGTGCCATACAGGGGCTTACAGATACGCAGTATTTT.

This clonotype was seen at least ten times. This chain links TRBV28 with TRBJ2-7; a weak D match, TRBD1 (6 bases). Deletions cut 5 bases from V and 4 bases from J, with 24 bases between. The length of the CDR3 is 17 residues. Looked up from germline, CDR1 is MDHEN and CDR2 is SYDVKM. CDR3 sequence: CASSDTTGTYLGYEQYF. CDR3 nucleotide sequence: TGTGCCAGCAGTGATACTACCGGGACATACCTCGGGTACGAGCAGTACTTC.

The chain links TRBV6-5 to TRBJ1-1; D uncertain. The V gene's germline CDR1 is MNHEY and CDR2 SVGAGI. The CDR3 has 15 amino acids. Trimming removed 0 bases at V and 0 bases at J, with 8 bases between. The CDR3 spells CASSYSSGLNTEAFF. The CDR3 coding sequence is TGTGCCAGCAGTTACTCTTCCGGGTTGAACACTGAAGCTTTCTTT.

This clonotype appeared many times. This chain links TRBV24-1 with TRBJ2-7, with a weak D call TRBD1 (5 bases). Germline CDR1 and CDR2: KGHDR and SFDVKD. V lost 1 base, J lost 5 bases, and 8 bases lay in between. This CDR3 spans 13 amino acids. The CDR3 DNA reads TGTGCCACCAGTGATTTTTCAGGGAACGAGCAGTACTTC. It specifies CATSDFSGNEQYF.

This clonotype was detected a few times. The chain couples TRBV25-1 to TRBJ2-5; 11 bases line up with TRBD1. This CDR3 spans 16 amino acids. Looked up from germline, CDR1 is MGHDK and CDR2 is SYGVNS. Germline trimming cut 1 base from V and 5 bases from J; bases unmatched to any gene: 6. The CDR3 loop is CASSESGTGGWETQYF. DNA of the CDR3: TGTGCCAGCAGTGAATCTGGGACAGGGGGTTGGGAGACCCAGTACTTC.

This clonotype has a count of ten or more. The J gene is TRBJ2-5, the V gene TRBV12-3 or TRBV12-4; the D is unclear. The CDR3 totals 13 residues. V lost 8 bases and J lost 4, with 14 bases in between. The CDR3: CASCPRLAETQYF. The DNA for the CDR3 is TGTGCCAGCTGCCCCAGGTTAGCAGAGACCCAGTACTTC.

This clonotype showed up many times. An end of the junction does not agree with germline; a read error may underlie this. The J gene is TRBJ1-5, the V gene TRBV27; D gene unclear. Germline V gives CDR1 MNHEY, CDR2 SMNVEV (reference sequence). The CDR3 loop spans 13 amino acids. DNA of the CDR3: TGCGCCAGCAGCTTGAGCGGGGATCAGCCCCAGCATTTT. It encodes CASSLSGDQPQHF.

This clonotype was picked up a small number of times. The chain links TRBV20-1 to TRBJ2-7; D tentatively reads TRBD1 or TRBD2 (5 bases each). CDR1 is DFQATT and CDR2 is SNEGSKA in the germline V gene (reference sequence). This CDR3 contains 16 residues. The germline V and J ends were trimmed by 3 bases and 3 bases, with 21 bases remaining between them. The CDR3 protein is CSASNLGTPDSYEQYF. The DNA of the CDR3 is TGCAGTGCTAGTAACCTCGGGACCCCAGACAGCTACGAGCAGTACTTC.

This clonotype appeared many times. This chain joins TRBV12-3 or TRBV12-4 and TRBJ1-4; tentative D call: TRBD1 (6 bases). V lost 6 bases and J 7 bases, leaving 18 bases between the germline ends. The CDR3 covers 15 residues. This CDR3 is CASSPVGGHGEKLFF. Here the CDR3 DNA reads TGTGCCAGCAGCCCAGTTGGGGGGCACGGTGAAAAACTGTTTTTT.

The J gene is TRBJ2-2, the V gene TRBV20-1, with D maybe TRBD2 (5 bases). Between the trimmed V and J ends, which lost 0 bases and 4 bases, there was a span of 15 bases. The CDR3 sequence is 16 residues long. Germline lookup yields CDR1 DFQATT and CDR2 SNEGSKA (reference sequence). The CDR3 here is CSARDPLAGVTGELFF. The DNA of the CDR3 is TGCAGTGCTAGAGATCCCCTAGCAGGTGTCACCGGGGAGCTGTTTTTT.

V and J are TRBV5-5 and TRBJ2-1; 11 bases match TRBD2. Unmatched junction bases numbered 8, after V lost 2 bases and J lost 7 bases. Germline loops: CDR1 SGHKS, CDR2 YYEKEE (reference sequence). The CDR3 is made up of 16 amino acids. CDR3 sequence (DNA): TGTGCCAGCAGCTTTTTGGCTAGCGGGAGGAGAAATGAGCAGTTCTTC. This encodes CASSFLASGRRNEQFF.

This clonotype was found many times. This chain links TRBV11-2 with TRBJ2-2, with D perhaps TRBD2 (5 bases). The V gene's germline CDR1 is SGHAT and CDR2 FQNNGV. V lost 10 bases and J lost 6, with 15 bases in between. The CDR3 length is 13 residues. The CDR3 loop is CATGSLRAGELFF. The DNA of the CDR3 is TGTGCCACGGGGTCACTACGCGCCGGGGAGCTGTTTTTT.

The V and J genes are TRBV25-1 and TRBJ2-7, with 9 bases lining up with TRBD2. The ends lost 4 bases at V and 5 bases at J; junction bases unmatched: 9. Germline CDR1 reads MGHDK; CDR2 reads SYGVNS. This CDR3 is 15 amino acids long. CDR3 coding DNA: TGTGCCAGCAGTGTCGCGGGAGGGCCTGTGCACGAGCAGTACTTC. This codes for CASSVAGGPVHEQYF.

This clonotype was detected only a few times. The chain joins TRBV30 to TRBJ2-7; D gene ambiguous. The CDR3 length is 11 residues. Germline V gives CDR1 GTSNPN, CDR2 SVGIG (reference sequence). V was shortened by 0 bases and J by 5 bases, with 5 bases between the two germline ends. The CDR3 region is CAWSVLHEQYF. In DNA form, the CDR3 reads TGTGCCTGGAGTGTACTCCACGAGCAGTACTTC.

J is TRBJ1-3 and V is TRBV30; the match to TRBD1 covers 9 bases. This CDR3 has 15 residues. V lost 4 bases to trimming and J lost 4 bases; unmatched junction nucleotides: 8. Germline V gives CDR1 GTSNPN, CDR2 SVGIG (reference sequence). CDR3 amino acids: CAWTGQGLQGNTIYF. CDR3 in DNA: TGTGCCTGGACTGGACAGGGGTTACAAGGAAACACCATATATTTT.

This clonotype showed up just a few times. The CDR3 is CASSAQGVDTQYF. For the CDR3, the DNA is TGTGCCAGCAGCGCGCAGGGGGTGGATACGCAGTATTTT. The chain has TRBV7-6 and TRBJ2-3; 7 positions match TRBD1. Germline-derived CDR1 and CDR2 are SGHVS and FNYEAQ. With 5 bases clipped from V and 6 bases from J, the junction kept 5 bases outside the gene matches. This CDR3 is 13 amino acids long.

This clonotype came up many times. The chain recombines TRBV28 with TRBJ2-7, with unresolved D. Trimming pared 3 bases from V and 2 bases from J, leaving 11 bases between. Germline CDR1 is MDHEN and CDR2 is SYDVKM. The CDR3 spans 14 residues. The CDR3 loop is CASSFINRAYEQYF. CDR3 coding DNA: TGTGCCAGCAGTTTTATTAACAGAGCCTACGAGCAGTACTTC.

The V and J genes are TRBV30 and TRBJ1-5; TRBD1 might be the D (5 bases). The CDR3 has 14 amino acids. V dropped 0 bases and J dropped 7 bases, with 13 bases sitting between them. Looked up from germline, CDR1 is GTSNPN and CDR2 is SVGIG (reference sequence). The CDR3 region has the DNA TGTGCCTGGAGTGTATACGGGGGACGGCAGCCCCAGCATTTT. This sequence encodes CAWSVYGGRQPQHF.

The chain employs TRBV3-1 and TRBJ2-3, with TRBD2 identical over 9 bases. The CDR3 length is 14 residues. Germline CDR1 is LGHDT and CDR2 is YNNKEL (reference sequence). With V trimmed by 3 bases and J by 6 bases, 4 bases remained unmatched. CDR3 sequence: CASSQHSGSDTQYF. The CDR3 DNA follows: TGTGCCAGCAGCCAGCATAGCGGGAGTGATACGCAGTATTTT.

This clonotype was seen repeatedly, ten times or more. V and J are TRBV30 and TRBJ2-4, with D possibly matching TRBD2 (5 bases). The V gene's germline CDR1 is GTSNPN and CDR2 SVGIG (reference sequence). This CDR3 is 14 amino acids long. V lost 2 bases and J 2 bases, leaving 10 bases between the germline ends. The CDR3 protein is CAWSSSRSKNIQYF. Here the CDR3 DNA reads TGTGCCTGGAGTTCTAGCAGGTCCAAAAACATTCAGTACTTC.